Listed here is a single T cell receptor beta chain. Its antigen is still unknown. V was pared by 5 bases and J by 0 bases, with 17 bases between. The CDR3 is 17 amino acids. Germline V gives CDR1 LNHDA, CDR2 SQIVND (reference sequence). The table came from immunoSEQ multiplex PCR; TCRdb's copy has only in-frame clones and leaves some out. The sample holds 75,000 to 95,000 clones, about 91% seen once. The data were obtained in a study of graft-versus-host responses after intestinal transplantation. The study's findings and limits: Early post-transplant declines in HvG were associated with peak levels of circulating GvH clones.

The TCR comes from a human donor who was the organ donor for an intestinal transplant. Here the sequenced sample was unstimulated CD4+ T cells sorted from spleen or lymph node cells, taken before transplant. The chain is built from TRBV19 and TRBJ1-5; unclear D gene. CDR3 protein: CASSYRPQSDSNQPQHF. In nucleotides, the CDR3 is TGTGCCAGTAGTTACCGTCCACAGTCCGATAGCAATCAGCCCCAGCATTTT.